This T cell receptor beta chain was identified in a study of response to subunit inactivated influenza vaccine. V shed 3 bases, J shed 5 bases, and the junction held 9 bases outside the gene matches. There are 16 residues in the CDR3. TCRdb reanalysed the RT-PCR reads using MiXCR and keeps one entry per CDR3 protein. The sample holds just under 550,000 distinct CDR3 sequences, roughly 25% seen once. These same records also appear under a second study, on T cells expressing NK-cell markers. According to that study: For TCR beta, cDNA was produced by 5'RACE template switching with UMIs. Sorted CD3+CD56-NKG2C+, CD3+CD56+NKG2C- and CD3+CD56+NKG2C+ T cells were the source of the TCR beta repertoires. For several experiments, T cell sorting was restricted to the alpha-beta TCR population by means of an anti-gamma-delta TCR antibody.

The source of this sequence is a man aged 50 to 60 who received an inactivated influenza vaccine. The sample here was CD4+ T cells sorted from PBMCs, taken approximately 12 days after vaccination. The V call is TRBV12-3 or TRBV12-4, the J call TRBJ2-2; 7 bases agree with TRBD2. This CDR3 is CASSLVWGGRTGELFF. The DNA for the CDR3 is TGTGCCAGCAGTTTGGTCTGGGGGGGAAGGACCGGGGAGCTGTTTTTT.